The 3 T cell receptor beta chains listed next were all sequenced from one sample in a study of response to subunit inactivated influenza vaccine. A single record per CDR3 protein comes from TCRdb applying MiXCR to the RT-PCR reads. The sample has hundreds of thousands of distinct CDR3 sequences; 15% to 19% are singletons. Here the sequenced sample was PBMCs from blood, taken 11 to 12 days after vaccination. These receptors were obtained from a man aged 50-59 years who received an inactivated influenza vaccine.

The rearrangement joins TRBV12-3 or TRBV12-4 to TRBJ2-1; TRBD2 matches at 7 bases. Losses at the gene ends were 6 bases for V and 6 bases for J; bases not matched to a gene: 5. This CDR3 spans 13 amino acids. The CDR3 loop is CASSSLASNEQFF. CDR3 in DNA: TGTGCCAGCAGCTCACTAGCGAGCAATGAGCAGTTCTTC.

The rearrangement links TRBV29-1 to TRBJ1-2; 7 nucleotides agree with TRBD1. CDR3 length: 11 amino acids. Looked up from germline, CDR1 is SQVTM and CDR2 is ANQGSEA. V was clipped by 7 bases and J by 4 bases; unmatched bases: 3. The CDR3 DNA sequence: TGCAGCGAGGGGGACAGCTATGGCTACACCTTC. Translation gives CSEGDSYGYTF.

The rearrangement links TRBV20-1 to TRBJ2-3, with TRBD2 matching 8 bases. Losses at the gene ends were 1 base for V and 0 bases for J; bases not matched to a gene: 3. CDR3 length equals 15 residues. Germline values: CDR1 DFQATT, CDR2 SNEGSKA (reference sequence). In nucleotides, the CDR3 is TGCAGTGCTAGAGGTCAGCGGGAGAGCACAGATACGCAGTATTTT. It encodes CSARGQRESTDTQYF.